The 27 T cell receptor beta chains below all came from one sample that was sequenced in a study of T cells in Graves' hyperthyroidism and ophthalmopathy. RNA transcripts gave rise to amplified TCR beta CDR3 regions. First-round RT-PCR targeting the TCR CDR3 was performed with the HTBI primer set. One entry per CDR3 protein results from TCRdb running MiXCR on the multiplex PCR reads. The sample holds hundreds of thousands of distinct CDR3 sequences, over 11% seen once. The sample comprised blood. These receptors came from a woman younger than 45 with Graves' hyperthyroidism that later progressed to Graves' ophthalmopathy.

The table lists this clonotype with a few counts. V gene TRBV20-1 combines with J gene TRBJ1-1, with D perhaps TRBD1 (6 bases). Germline V gives CDR1 DFQATT, CDR2 SNEGSKA (reference sequence). V was trimmed by 0 bases and J by 3 bases, leaving 11 bases between them. The CDR3 has 14 amino acids. CDR3 nucleotide sequence: TGCAGTGCTAGAGATCGAGGGGGGCACACTGAAGCTTTCTTT. This gives the protein CSARDRGGHTEAFF.

This clonotype was found many times. The chain combines TRBV19 with TRBJ2-2, with D unclear. The germline V gene has CDR1 LNHDA and CDR2 SQIVND (reference sequence). The CDR3 length is 17 residues. V was clipped by 3 bases and J by 0 bases, with 14 bases between them. The CDR3 DNA is TGTGCCAGTAGTATGGGGTTTAAGGGCACGAACACCGGGGAGCTGTTTTTT. Residues: CASSMGFKGTNTGELFF.

At least ten counts were recorded for this clonotype. V gene TRBV7-2 combines with J gene TRBJ2-3; D gene unclear. Trimming cost V 5 bases and J 5 bases, with 17 bases left between them. Germline V CDR1 and CDR2: SGHTA, FQGNSA. The CDR3 spans 15 residues. The CDR3 DNA reads as TGTGCCAGCAGCCCATCAATAGGGCGGTTAGATACGCAGTATTTT. Its translation is CASSPSIGRLDTQYF.

This clonotype was recorded many times. The J gene is TRBJ2-6, the V gene TRBV28, with 8 bases fitting TRBD1. Germline V gene lookup returns CDR1 MDHEN and CDR2 SYDVKM. Trimming cost V 3 bases and J 9 bases; bases outside gene matches: 13. This CDR3 region has 17 residues. The CDR3 spells CASSFFAGTGDVNVLTF. Here the CDR3 DNA reads TGTGCCAGCAGTTTTTTCGCCGGGACAGGAGATGTCAACGTCCTGACTTTC.

In the case of this clonotype: A much larger clone differs by one base, so this may be a read error. The genes are TRBV3-1 and TRBJ2-1; 10 bases match TRBD2. Germline CDR1 is LGHDT and CDR2 is YNNKEL (reference sequence). The CDR3 length is 15 residues. The V and J ends lost 8 bases and 8 bases, in that order; junction bases with no gene match: 12. For the CDR3, the DNA is TGTGCCAGCCGCCTTTCTTTAGCGGGAGGATATGAGCAGTTCTTC. Translated: CASRLSLAGGYEQFF.

In this sample, this clonotype turned up many times. The V and J genes are TRBV11-2 and TRBJ2-7, with 8 bases matching TRBD2. J lost 3 bases, V lost 1 base, and 2 bases had no gene match. The CDR3 is 14 residues long. The germline V gene has CDR1 SGHAT and CDR2 FQNNGV. The CDR3 sequence: CASSLGTSSYEQYF. The CDR3 DNA is TGTGCCAGCAGCTTAGGGACTAGCAGCTACGAGCAGTACTTC.

This clonotype was seen repeatedly, ten times or more. The CDR3 nucleotides are TGTGCCAGCACCCTTAACATCGATACGCAGTATTTT. Translation gives CASTLNIDTQYF. The chain combines TRBV6-1 with TRBJ2-3, with unresolved D. Between the trimmed V and J ends, which lost 7 bases and 6 bases, there was a span of 11 bases. Germline CDR1 reads MNHNS; CDR2 reads SASEGT. The CDR3 totals 12 residues.

The sample holds many counts of this clonotype. This chain uses TRBV5-1 with TRBJ1-2, with unresolved D. Trimming took off 0 bases at V and 8 bases at J, with 8 bases between the two ends. The CDR3 spans 12 residues. Germline V gene lookup returns CDR1 SGHRS and CDR2 YFSETQ. CDR3 residues: CASSLEGEGYTF. CDR3 in DNA: TGCGCCAGCAGCTTGGAGGGTGAAGGCTACACCTTC.

This clonotype was seen repeatedly, ten times or more. The V and J genes are TRBV9 and TRBJ2-1, with 15 bases lining up with TRBD2. CDR3 length: 17 amino acids. Germline CDR1 SGDLS, CDR2 YYNGEE. The junction had 3 bases not matched to a gene; V was cut back by 0 bases and J by 5 bases. CDR3 in amino acids: CASSVGTSGRANNEQFF. CDR3 coding DNA: TGTGCCAGCAGCGTAGGGACTAGCGGGAGGGCGAACAATGAGCAGTTCTTC. Full variable domain (outside the CDR3, taken from reference TRBV9 and TRBJ2-1): DSGVTQTPKHLITATGQRVTLRCSPRSGDLSVYWYQQSLDQGLQFLIQYYNGEERAKGNILERFSAQQFPDLHSELNLSSLELGDSALYFCASSVGTSGRANNEQFFGPGTRLTVL.

This clonotype occurred a few times. A much larger clone sits a single nucleotide away, making a read error possible. CDR3 residues: CVSKEDDANTGELFF. The CDR3 DNA reads as TGTGTCAGCAAGGAGGACGACGCGAACACCGGGGAGCTGTTTTTT. The J gene is TRBJ2-2, the V gene TRBV9; a possible D gene is TRBD2 (5 bases). The CDR3 is made up of 15 amino acids. Germline values: CDR1 SGDLS, CDR2 YYNGEE.

Only a few counts were recorded for this clonotype. The DNA for the CDR3 is TGTGCCAGCAGCGTAGCACAGGACTACAATGAGCAGTTCTTC. Its translation is CASSVAQDYNEQFF. The rearrangement uses TRBV9 and TRBJ2-1, with TRBD1 as a possible D gene (5 bases). The CDR3 is 14 amino acids. Trimming took off 0 bases at V and 3 bases at J, with 7 bases between the two ends. The V gene's germline CDR1 is SGDLS and CDR2 YYNGEE.

The chain combines TRBV27 with TRBJ2-7; 9 positions agree with TRBD1. Germline CDR1 reads MNHEY; CDR2 reads SMNVEV (reference sequence). There are 14 residues in the CDR3. V was pared by 4 bases and J by 0 bases, with 1 base of the junction left unmatched. The CDR3 sequence: CASSWTGDSYEQYF. The CDR3 DNA reads TGTGCCAGCAGTTGGACAGGGGACTCCTACGAGCAGTACTTC.

This clonotype was seen repeatedly, ten times or more. This chain connects TRBV19 to TRBJ2-1; 11 positions match TRBD2. Germline lookup yields CDR1 LNHDA and CDR2 SQIVND (reference sequence). The trim removed 4 bases at V and 7 bases at J, leaving 6 bases unmatched. This CDR3 is 15 amino acids long. Here the CDR3 DNA reads TGTGCCAGTAGTAAGGGACTAGCGGAGGGGAATGAGCAGTTCTTC. The encoded protein is CASSKGLAEGNEQFF.

The table lists this clonotype with many counts. J is TRBJ1-2 and V is TRBV12-3 or TRBV12-4, with D possibly being TRBD1 (6 bases). V lost 3 bases, J lost 6 bases, and 11 bases lay in between. There are 13 residues in the CDR3. The DNA of the CDR3 is TGTGCCAGCAGTTTCACGCAGGGGAATGGCTACACCTTC. It specifies CASSFTQGNGYTF.

In its sample, this clonotype was seen once. A much larger clone differs from this one at a single base, so this may be a read error. V gene TRBV6-1 combines with J gene TRBJ1-2, with TRBD1 as a possible D gene (5 bases). CDR3 length: 14 residues. Germline values: CDR1 MNHNS, CDR2 SASEGT. Trimming left V 5 bases short and J 8 bases short, with 18 bases between. The CDR3 region is CASSLLGGSGGYTF. The DNA for the CDR3 is TGTGCCAGCAGTCTGCTTGGGGGAAGCGGGGGCTACACCTTC.

The sample holds many counts of this clonotype. The chain has TRBV9 and TRBJ1-1; 9 bases fit TRBD1. V lost 2 bases, J lost 1 base, and 3 bases stayed unmatched. This CDR3 contains 15 residues. Germline CDR1 reads SGDLS; CDR2 reads YYNGEE. CDR3 in DNA: TGTGCCAGCAGCGTTGGGGGACAGGGGAACACTGAAGCTTTCTTT. It codes for CASSVGGQGNTEAFF.

There are many counts of this clonotype. V is TRBV10-3 and J is TRBJ1-4; D is ambiguous. Between the trimmed V and J ends, which lost 4 bases and 6 bases, there was a span of 15 bases. CDR3 size: 15 residues. The V gene's germline CDR1 is ENHRY and CDR2 SYGVKD. The CDR3 nucleotides read TGTGCCATCAGTGTCGACTGGGGTGCTGATGAAAAACTGTTTTTT. This sequence encodes CAISVDWGADEKLFF.

This clonotype was detected ten times or more. The chain is built from TRBV11-1 and TRBJ1-6; no reliable D call. V gave up 4 bases and J gave up 6 bases, with 13 bases separating them. In germline, CDR1 is SGHAT, CDR2 FQDESV (reference sequence). The CDR3 covers 15 residues. The CDR3 DNA reads as TGTGCCAGCAGCTCCAGTCTTGACCCTAATTCACCCCTCCACTTT. This sequence encodes CASSSSLDPNSPLHF.

This clonotype occurred many times. This chain links TRBV11-2 with TRBJ2-1; TRBD1 or TRBD2 may be the D gene (5 bases each). CDR3 length: 15 amino acids. With 0 bases removed from V and 11 bases from J, the gap between germline ends came to 17 bases. Germline CDR1 reads SGHAT; CDR2 reads FQNNGV. CDR3 DNA sequence: TGTGCCAGCAGCTTAGATGGGGAGTCCTGGGGACAGCAGTTCTTC. This gives the protein CASSLDGESWGQQFF.

The table lists this clonotype with many counts. The chain has TRBV24-1 and TRBJ2-2; D possibly uses TRBD1 or TRBD2 (5 bases each). V was cut by 3 bases and J by 7 bases, with 14 bases left in between. Germline V CDR1 and CDR2: KGHDR, SFDVKD. This CDR3 has 15 amino acids. The CDR3 here is CATSDEGSGNGELFF. In DNA, the CDR3 is TGTGCCACCAGTGATGAGGGGTCGGGGAACGGGGAGCTGTTTTTT.

The V call is TRBV7-6, the J call TRBJ2-3; 8 bases are a match to TRBD1. The CDR3 runs to 16 residues. V was clipped by 1 base and J by 4 bases; unmatched bases: 7. Germline V gives CDR1 SGHVS, CDR2 FNYEAQ. CDR3 protein: CASSLGQGAVADTQYF. CDR3 coding DNA: TGTGCCAGCAGCTTAGGGCAGGGGGCGGTGGCAGATACGCAGTATTTT.

The table lists this clonotype with many counts. The chain is built from TRBV11-3 and TRBJ2-7, with TRBD1 identical over 7 bases. Germline CDR1 and CDR2: SGHNT and YENEEA. The junction had 14 bases not matched to a gene; V was cut back by 5 bases and J by 7 bases. CDR3 size: 15 residues. Here the CDR3 DNA reads TGTGCCAGCAGCCACCTCCAGGGGGATTTGGGAGAGCAGTACTTC. Translating gives CASSHLQGDLGEQYF.

This clonotype came up many times. The rearrangement uses TRBV30 and TRBJ2-5; TRBD1 matches 7 bases. Germline trimming cut 1 base from V and 5 bases from J; bases unmatched to any gene: 4. Germline V gene sequence: CDR1 GTSNPN, CDR2 SVGIG (reference sequence). The CDR3 loop spans 13 amino acids. The CDR3 loop is CAWSEGARETQYF. The CDR3, as DNA: TGTGCCTGGAGTGAGGGGGCTCGCGAGACCCAGTACTTC. The variable domain in full, completed from reference TRBV30 and TRBJ2-5, reads SQTIHQWPATLVQPVGSPLSLECTVEGTSNPNLYWYRQAAGRGLQLLFYSVGIGQISSEVPQNLSASRPQDRQFILSSKKLLLSDSGFYLCAWSEGARETQYFGPGTRLLVL.

This clonotype has a count of ten or more. The chain has TRBV4-1 and TRBJ2-7; D gene unclear. The V end was cut by 0 bases, the J end by 2 bases, with 8 bases between. CDR1 and CDR2 from the germline V gene are MGHRA and YSYEKL. The CDR3 is 14 residues long. CDR3 in DNA: TGCGCCAGCAGCCAAGATGTTTTGGCCTACGAGCAGTACTTC. Translated, it gives CASSQDVLAYEQYF.

This clonotype was detected a few times. The genes are TRBV7-6 and TRBJ2-1; D might be TRBD1 (6 bases). Germline V lookup: CDR1 SGHVS, CDR2 FNYEAQ. This CDR3 spans 17 amino acids. V was pared by 5 bases and J by 4 bases, with 21 bases between. CDR3 DNA sequence: TGTGCCAGCAGCCACTACCAACTGGGGGCGGCGTACAATGAGCAGTTCTTC. Protein: CASSHYQLGAAYNEQFF.

The rearrangement links TRBV19 to TRBJ2-2; D remains ambiguous. The CDR3 totals 13 residues. Trimming took off 5 bases at V and 3 bases at J, with 7 bases between the two ends. Per germline, CDR1 LNHDA and CDR2 SQIVND (reference sequence). In DNA, the CDR3 is TGTGCCAGTAGTGCCCGACACACCGGGGAGCTGTTTTTT. This sequence encodes CASSARHTGELFF.

This clonotype was detected ten times or more. The chain couples TRBV18 to TRBJ1-1; perhaps TRBD1 as D (5 bases). From germline, CDR1 is KGHSH and CDR2 LQKENI. Trimming removed 3 bases at V and 5 bases at J, with 13 bases between. This CDR3 is 14 amino acids long. The CDR3 sequence: CASSPGNRGTEAFF. CDR3 DNA: TGTGCCAGCTCACCTGGAAACCGGGGGACTGAAGCTTTCTTT. Filled out from reference TRBV18 and TRBJ1-1, the complete variable domain reads NAGVMQNPRHLVRRRGQEARLRCSPMKGHSHVYWYRQLPEEGLKFMVYLQKENIIDESGMPKERFSAEFPKEGPSILRIQQVVRGDSAAYFCASSPGNRGTEAFFGQGTRLTVV.